Listed here are 6 T cell receptor beta chains from one sample, sequenced in a study of blood T cell repertoires in COVID-19. TCRdb keeps only in-frame clones here, not all; method: immunoSEQ multiplex PCR. The profile covers about 110,000 clones, with about nine tenths appearing a single time and about 1.1% taken by the ten largest. Sequencing was performed on peripheral blood. The receptors here all came from a human donor in a cohort sampled during active COVID-19.

This clone was seen more than once but under ten times. The V gene is TRBV7-9, the J gene TRBJ1-3; D ambiguous. Per the germline V gene, CDR1 is SEHNR and CDR2 is FQNEAQ (reference sequence). CDR3 length: 16 residues. Between the trimmed V and J ends, which lost 2 bases and 0 bases, there was a span of 11 bases. CDR3 nucleotide sequence: TGTGCCAGCAGCTTACACCCGAAACTCTCTGGAAACACCATATATTTT. This translates into CASSLHPKLSGNTIYF.

This rearrangement joins TRBV7-2 to TRBJ2-1; 7 bases are shared with TRBD2. J was trimmed by 5 bases and V by 4 bases; bases with no gene match: 11. The germline gives CDR1 SGHTA, CDR2 FQGNSA. This CDR3 has 16 amino acids. The CDR3 DNA reads as TGTGCCAGCAGCTCCCTCAAGGCGGGAGCGGACAATGAGCAGTTCTTC. This translates into CASSSLKAGADNEQFF.

This clone was counted a single time. The gene calls are TRBV5-5 and TRBJ2-2; 8 bases line up with TRBD1. The CDR3 totals 15 residues. CDR1 is SGHKS, CDR2 YYEKEE, per germline (reference sequence). V was pared by 4 bases and J by 4 bases, with 6 bases of the junction left unmatched. The CDR3 loop reads CASSLTGVGTGELFF. The CDR3 nucleotides read TGTGCCAGCAGCCTGACAGGGGTAGGCACCGGGGAGCTGTTTTTT.

V and J are TRBV19 and TRBJ1-3, with D unclear. The germline CDR1 and CDR2 sequences are LNHDA and SQIVND (reference sequence). CDR3 length: 14 residues. V was cut by 3 bases and J by 0 bases, with 6 bases left in between. The CDR3: CASSILHSGNTIYF. The CDR3, as DNA: TGTGCCAGTAGTATTTTACACTCTGGAAACACCATATATTTT.

The chain has TRBV15 and TRBJ2-1; unclear D gene. CDR1 and CDR2 from the germline V gene are LNHNV and YYDKDF (reference sequence). Trimming removed 1 base from V and 5 bases from J, with 15 bases in between. This CDR3 is 16 amino acids long. The CDR3, as DNA: TGTGCCACCAGCAGAGTGTTCCCACCGATAGACAATGAGCAGTTCTTC. It translates to CATSRVFPPIDNEQFF.

The chain uses TRBV5-4 and TRBJ2-1; D might be TRBD2 (6 bases). The CDR3 extends over 14 amino acids. The germline V gene has CDR1 SGHNT and CDR2 YYREEE (reference sequence). The V end lost 1 base, the J end lost 8 bases, and 13 bases lay between the germline ends. This CDR3 is CASSLSPGEDEQFF. In DNA form, the CDR3 reads TGTGCCAGCAGCTTGTCCCCGGGAGAGGATGAGCAGTTCTTC.